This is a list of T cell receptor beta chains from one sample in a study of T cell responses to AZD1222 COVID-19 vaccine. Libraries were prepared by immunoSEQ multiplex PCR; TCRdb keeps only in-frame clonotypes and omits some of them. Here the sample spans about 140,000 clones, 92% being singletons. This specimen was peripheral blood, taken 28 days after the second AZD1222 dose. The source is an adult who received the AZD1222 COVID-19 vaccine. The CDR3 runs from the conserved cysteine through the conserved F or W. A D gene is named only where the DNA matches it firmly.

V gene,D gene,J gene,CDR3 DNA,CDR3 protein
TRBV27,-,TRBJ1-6,TGTGCCAGCAGTCGAAGACGGCCAGATAGCCCTTTTTTGAGTTCACCCCTCCACTTT,CASSRRRPDSPFLSSPLHF
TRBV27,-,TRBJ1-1,TGTGCCAGCAGTTCTATGCCCGGGAGCACTGAAGCTTTCTTT,CASSSMPGSTEAFF
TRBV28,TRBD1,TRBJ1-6,TGTGCCAGCAGTTTTTCAGGGACAGGGGATAATTCACCCCTCCACTTT,CASSFSGTGDNSPLHF
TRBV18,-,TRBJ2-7,TGTGCCAGCTCACCTGCGGTTAGCTCCTACGAGCAGTACTTC,CASSPAVSSYEQYF
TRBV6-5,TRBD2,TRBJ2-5,TGTGCCAGTTCTCAAGGGAGGCCCGGGGGGGAGACCCAGTACTTC,CASSQGRPGGETQYF
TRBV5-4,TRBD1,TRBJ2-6,TGTGCCAGCAAGAATTGGACAGGGATCTCTGGGGCCAACGTCCTGACTTTC,CASKNWTGISGANVLTF
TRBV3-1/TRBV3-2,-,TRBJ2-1,TGTGCCAGCAGCCAAGCAGGGGTGAAGAGGGGGGAGCAGTTCTTC,CASSQAGVKRGEQFF
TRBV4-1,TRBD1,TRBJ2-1,TGCGCCAGCAGCTTCCCGGGACAGGCTAAGTTCTTC,CASSFPGQAKFF
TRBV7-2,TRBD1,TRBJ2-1,TGTGCCAGCCGGGGACAGGGTAGAAATGAGCAGTTCTTC,CASRGQGRNEQFF
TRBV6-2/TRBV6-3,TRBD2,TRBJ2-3,TGTGCCAGCAGTTACCTTCTACGGCGGGGGACTAGCACAGATACGCAGTATTTT,CASSYLLRRGTSTDTQYF
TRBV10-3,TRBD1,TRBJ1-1,TGTGCCATCACCCAGGACAGGGGCGGCACTGAAGCTTTCTTT,CAITQDRGGTEAFF
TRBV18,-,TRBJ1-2,TGTGCCAGCTCCCTCCGGGATACAAGACAAGGCTACACCTTC,CASSLRDTRQGYTF
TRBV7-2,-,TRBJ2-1,TGTGCCAGCAGCTTAGCCTCTAACTACAATGAGCAGTTCTTC,CASSLASNYNEQFF
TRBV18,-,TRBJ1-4,TGTGCCAGCTCACCCCCTACTGATGAAAAACTGTTTTTT,CASSPPTDEKLFF
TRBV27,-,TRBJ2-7,TGTGCCAGCAGTTTCAGGGGAGCAGACTACGAGCAGTACTTC,CASSFRGADYEQYF
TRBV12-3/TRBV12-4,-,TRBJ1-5,TGTGCCAGCAGTTTATCCGAGGATCAGCCCCAGCATTTT,CASSLSEDQPQHF
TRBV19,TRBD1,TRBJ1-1,TGTGCCAGTAGTATGGGACAGAGCCGAGGCACTGAAGCTTTCTTT,CASSMGQSRGTEAFF
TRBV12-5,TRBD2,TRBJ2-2,TGTGCTAGTGGTCCAAGGGGACTAGCGGGGGGATACACCGGGGAGCTGTTTTTT,CASGPRGLAGGYTGELFF
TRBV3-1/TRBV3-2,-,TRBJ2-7,TGTGCCAGCAGCGTTACCGGGACCTACGAGCAGTACTTC,CASSVTGTYEQYF